This T cell receptor beta chain was retrieved from a study of T cell responses to AZD1222 COVID-19 vaccine. General study points: Receipt of two AZD1222 doses was followed by a rise in Spike-specific TCR breadth and depth. Donors were largely white British and mainly female; clonal diversity was possibly underestimated.

The repertoire was sequenced with immunoSEQ multiplex PCR; TCRdb's copy has only in-frame clones and lacks some. The table lists some 130,000 clones, 90% to 95% of them singletons. This clone has a handful of counts. As yet, its antigen is unknown. The material sequenced was peripheral blood, taken on day 0 of AZD1222 vaccination. This receptor was identified in an adult in good health.

The CDR3, as DNA: TGTGCCAGCAGCCCAGCGGGAGTCGGCTACGAGCAGTACTTC. Its protein product is CASSPAGVGYEQYF. The chain couples TRBV7-3 to TRBJ2-7, with TRBD2 matching over 8 bases. The V gene end was trimmed by 5 bases and the J gene end by 3 bases; junction bases not matched to a gene: 6. CDR1 and CDR2 (germline): SGHTA, FQGTGA. The CDR3 consists of 14 residues.